Each of the 26 T cell receptor beta chains below was sequenced from the same sample in a study of cytomegalovirus exposure and HLA in healthy donors (dated by TCRdb to about 2017). The library was built by means of the immunoSEQ multiplex PCR assay. Not all clones reach the TCRdb copy of this immuneACCESS table, which keeps in-frame sequences only. Checked studies attribute under half of the gap to unresolved V genes and leave the rest unexplained. The sample yields 110,000 to 150,000 clones; around 93% were counted once. 1.5% to 2% of the sample is held by the ten biggest clonotypes. Sequencing was performed on PBMCs. The receptors originated from a man younger than 35 in good health and CMV-seropositive.

The V call is TRBV27, the J call TRBJ2-7, with D possibly being TRBD2 (6 bases). Trimming stripped 5 bases from V and 1 base from J, with 9 bases between. Germline-derived CDR1 and CDR2 are MNHEY and SMNVEV (reference sequence). This CDR3 is built from 13 residues. CDR3 nucleotide sequence: TGTGCCAGCAGTACCGGGACTTCCTACGAGCAGTACTTC. This codes for CASSTGTSYEQYF.

The V gene is TRBV15, the J gene TRBJ2-2; TRBD2 aligns across 8 bases. J gave up 7 bases and V 3 bases, and 10 bases lay outside the gene matches. Germline V gene sequence: CDR1 LNHNV, CDR2 YYDKDF (reference sequence). The CDR3 consists of 16 residues. This CDR3 reads CATSSYGTSLGGELFF. The CDR3 DNA reads as TGTGCCACCAGCAGTTACGGGACTAGTTTAGGCGGGGAGCTGTTTTTT.

The V call is TRBV7-3, the J call TRBJ2-1; no clear D gene. V was shortened by 1 base and J by 0 bases, with 10 bases between the two germline ends. The germline V gene encodes CDR1 SGHTA and CDR2 FQGTGA. The CDR3 is made up of 16 amino acids. The CDR3: CASSLKAASSYNEQFF. The CDR3 DNA is TGTGCCAGCAGCTTAAAGGCGGCCAGCTCCTACAATGAGCAGTTCTTC. Full variable domain (missing parts from reference TRBV7-3 and TRBJ2-1): GAGVSQTPSNKVTEKGKYVELRCDPISGHTALYWYRQSLGQGPEFLIYFQGTGAADDSGLPNDRFFAVRPEGSVSTLKIQRTERGDSAVYLCASSLKAASSYNEQFFGPGTRLTVL.

The chain carries TRBV5-3 and TRBJ2-7; 7 bases align to TRBD2. TRBV5-3 is treated as an ORF (open reading frame) with a function not yet certain. The CDR3 is made up of 17 amino acids. V was pared by 4 bases and J by 1 base, with 14 bases of the junction left unmatched. Written as DNA, the CDR3 is TGTGCCAGAAGCACCGGGGTTTCGCAGCGGGAATCCTACGAGCAGTACTTC. It is translated as CARSTGVSQRESYEQYF.

The V and J genes are TRBV5-5 and TRBJ1-4; no clear D. Trimming stripped 2 bases from V and 6 bases from J, with 11 bases between. From germline, CDR1 is SGHKS and CDR2 YYEKEE (reference sequence). CDR3 length: 14 residues. In DNA form, the CDR3 reads TGTGCCAGCAGCTTTCGGGGAGGCCATGAAAAACTGTTTTTT. Translation: CASSFRGGHEKLFF.

The V and J genes are TRBV7-2 and TRBJ2-5; D possibly corresponds to TRBD1 (5 bases). The germline V gene encodes CDR1 SGHTA and CDR2 FQGNSA. The V end lost 5 bases, the J end lost 3 bases, and 16 bases lay between the germline ends. The CDR3 sequence is 15 residues long. In DNA form, the CDR3 reads TGTGCCAGCAGCATCCAACGACAGACGGAAGAGACCCAGTACTTC. This translates into CASSIQRQTEETQYF.

This sequence joins TRBV10-3 and TRBJ2-1; 9 positions agree with TRBD2. The CDR3 runs 17 residues. Germline V gene data show CDR1 as ENHRY and CDR2 as SYGVKD. The junction had 19 bases not matched to a gene; V was cut back by 10 bases and J by 6 bases. CDR3 sequence reads: CATRGVAGASGSNEQFF. The CDR3 nucleotides are TGTGCCACAAGGGGGGTAGCGGGAGCCTCGGGGAGCAATGAGCAGTTCTTC.

The J gene is TRBJ2-1, the V gene TRBV27, with 9 bases identical to TRBD2. V trimming: 5 bases; J trimming: 4 bases; junction bases outside the gene matches: 6. From germline, CDR1 is MNHEY and CDR2 SMNVEV (reference sequence). This CDR3 is 15 amino acids long. CDR3 DNA: TGTGCCAGCAGTGGAAACGCGGGAGGGTACAATGAGCAGTTCTTC. This gives the protein CASSGNAGGYNEQFF.

The chain joins TRBV28 to TRBJ1-2; 12 nucleotides match TRBD1. This CDR3 is 15 amino acids long. The germline V gene has CDR1 MDHEN and CDR2 SYDVKM. V lost 4 bases and J lost 5; bases outside the gene matches: 5. CDR3: CASSSPGQGAYGYTF. CDR3 sequence (DNA): TGTGCCAGCAGTTCGCCGGGACAGGGGGCATATGGCTACACCTTC.

The chain links TRBV29-1 to TRBJ2-3; a weak D match, TRBD2 (5 bases). Germline V gene lookup returns CDR1 SQVTM and CDR2 ANQGSEA. The V and J ends lost 3 bases and 0 bases respectively, with 13 bases between them. The CDR3 extends over 15 amino acids. The CDR3 nucleotides read TGCAGCGTTGAGGAGGACGGACCTAGCACAGATACGCAGTATTTT. Translating gives CSVEEDGPSTDTQYF.

This chain links TRBV28 with TRBJ2-7, with TRBD1 matching over 8 bases. CDR3 length: 16 amino acids. V lost 2 bases, J lost 2 bases, and 8 bases stayed unmatched. In germline, CDR1 is MDHEN, CDR2 SYDVKM. The CDR3 spells CASSLGVPQGAYEQYF. As DNA, the CDR3 is TGTGCCAGCAGTTTAGGTGTCCCACAGGGGGCCTACGAGCAGTACTTC. Using reference TRBV28 and TRBJ2-7 for the parts outside the CDR3, the full variable domain is DVKVTQSSRYLVKRTGEKVFLECVQDMDHENMFWYRQDPGLGLRLIYFSYDVKMKEKGDIPEGYSVSREKKERFSLILESASTNQTSMYLCASSLGVPQGAYEQYFGPGTRLTVT.

V and J are TRBV18 and TRBJ2-3, with D perhaps TRBD2 (6 bases). The V gene's germline CDR1 is KGHSH and CDR2 LQKENI. The CDR3 totals 15 residues. V lost 4 bases and J lost 8, with 19 bases in between. CDR3 sequence (DNA): TGTGCCAGCTCACGTTCACGGGCTAGCGAGCGTACGCAGTATTTT. It encodes CASSRSRASERTQYF. Using reference TRBV18 and TRBJ2-3 for the parts outside the CDR3, the full variable domain is NAGVMQNPRHLVRRRGQEARLRCSPMKGHSHVYWYRQLPEEGLKFMVYLQKENIIDESGMPKERFSAEFPKEGPSILRIQQVVRGDSAAYFCASSRSRASERTQYFGPGTRLTVL.

The gene calls are TRBV2 and TRBJ2-5; TRBD2 might be the D (6 bases). There are 14 residues in the CDR3. V gave up 3 bases and J gave up 2 bases, with 10 bases separating them. The V gene's germline CDR1 is SNHLY and CDR2 FYNNEI. CDR3 sequence: CASSDRDSQETQYF. The CDR3 DNA follows: TGTGCCAGCAGTGATCGGGACTCGCAAGAGACCCAGTACTTC.

V is TRBV9 and J is TRBJ2-5, with 13 bases lining up with TRBD2. The CDR3 covers 15 residues. The V segment lost 0 bases and the J segment 4 bases; nucleotides outside the gene matches: 0. CDR1 SGDLS and CDR2 YYNGEE come from the germline V gene. The CDR3 reads CASSVGTSGRETQYF. In nucleotides, the CDR3 is TGTGCCAGCAGCGTAGGGACTAGCGGGAGAGAGACCCAGTACTTC.

CDR3 in amino acids: CASSGVGETQYF. The CDR3 coding sequence is TGCGCCTCCAGCGGAGTGGGTGAGACCCAGTACTTC. The chain has TRBV5-1 and TRBJ2-5; tentative D call: TRBD2 (5 bases). This CDR3 region has 12 residues. V lost 10 bases, J lost 5 bases, and 15 bases lay in between. CDR1 and CDR2 (germline): SGHRS, YFSETQ. The entire variable domain, with the rest obtained from reference TRBV5-1 and TRBJ2-5, is as follows: KAGVTQTPRYLIKTRGQQVTLSCSPISGHRSVSWYQQTPGQGLQFLFEYFSETQRNKGNFPGRFSGRQFSNSRSEMNVSTLELGDSALYLCASSGVGETQYFGPGTRLLVL.

This chain joins TRBV7-9 and TRBJ2-7; TRBD1 agrees at 7 bases. V gave up 7 bases and J gave up 6 bases; unmatched junction bases: 9. The germline V gene has CDR1 SEHNR and CDR2 FQNEAQ (reference sequence). The CDR3 length is 13 residues. CDR3 amino acids: CASNPTGNGEQYF. CDR3 sequence (DNA): TGTGCCAGCAATCCGACAGGGAATGGCGAGCAGTACTTC.

Worth noting for this clone: Germline and junction disagree at one end, which may indicate a read error. The rearrangement links TRBV6-1 to TRBJ2-7; TRBD2 aligns across 11 bases. Germline loops: CDR1 MNHNS, CDR2 SASEGT. The CDR3 totals 14 residues. Here the CDR3 DNA reads TGTGCCAGCAGTGGGGAGCAACTAGCGGGAGTCTCCGACTTC. It specifies CASSGEQLAGVSDF.

CDR3 sequence reads: CASSVGFGQGDPSNYGYTF. In DNA, the CDR3 is TGTGCCAGCAGCGTAGGTTTCGGTCAGGGGGATCCTTCTAACTATGGCTACACCTTC. The chain couples TRBV9 to TRBJ1-2; 7 bases agree with TRBD1. Germline V lookup: CDR1 SGDLS, CDR2 YYNGEE. Trimming took 0 bases from V and 0 from J; bases not matched to a gene: 14. This CDR3 is 19 amino acids long.

The chain is built from TRBV4-1 and TRBJ2-5; 10 bases match TRBD2. This CDR3 spans 18 amino acids. CDR1 is MGHRA, CDR2 YSYEKL, per germline. J was trimmed by 2 bases and V by 1 base; bases with no gene match: 10. The DNA of the CDR3 is TGCGCCAGCAGCCAAGCGGGGCTAGCGGGAGTGGGTCAAGAGACCCAGTACTTC. It translates to CASSQAGLAGVGQETQYF.

This chain connects TRBV7-3 to TRBJ2-1; TRBD1 matches at 9 bases. The CDR3 totals 14 residues. J lost 7 bases, V lost 4 bases, and 5 bases had no gene match. Per germline, CDR1 SGHTA and CDR2 FQGTGA. The CDR3 bases are TGTGCCAGCAGCTCGGGACAGGGTTCGAATGAGCAGTTCTTC. Its translation is CASSSGQGSNEQFF.

The CDR3 region is CASRGGSTDTQYF. The CDR3 DNA is TGTGCCAGCAGGGGGGGGTCCACAGATACGCAGTATTTT. The rearrangement uses TRBV6-1 and TRBJ2-3, with 7 bases lining up with TRBD2. Germline V gene lookup returns CDR1 MNHNS and CDR2 SASEGT. The V segment lost 6 bases and the J segment 2 bases; nucleotides outside the gene matches: 2. The CDR3 has 13 amino acids.

V gene TRBV13 combines with J gene TRBJ2-1, with D hard to call. The CDR3 has 12 residues. The V end lost 1 base, the J end lost 6 bases, and 4 bases lay between the germline ends. Germline V gene sequence: CDR1 PRHDT, CDR2 FYEKMQ (reference sequence). CDR3 coding DNA: TGTGCCAGCAGCTTAGACGGCAATGAGCAGTTCTTC. Amino acid sequence: CASSLDGNEQFF.

To note about this clone: At one of its ends the junction is not consistent with the germline gene, which may arise from a read error. The V and J genes are TRBV19 and TRBJ2-7; 9 bases fit TRBD2. The CDR3 loop spans 13 amino acids. The germline CDR1 and CDR2 sequences are LNHDA and SQIVND (reference sequence). The CDR3: CASSSGSGSEQYF. DNA of the CDR3: TGTGCCAGCAGTAGCGGGAGCGGGTCCGAGCAGTACTTC.

This chain uses TRBV11-2 with TRBJ2-7, with D possibly TRBD1 on 6 matching bases. The CDR3 totals 14 residues. Trimming cost V 3 bases and J 2 bases, with 11 bases left between them. Germline CDR1 SGHAT, CDR2 FQNNGV. The CDR3 DNA is TGTGCCAGCAGCTTTGGGGGCCAAGCCTACGAGCAGTACTTC. It yields the protein CASSFGGQAYEQYF.

This chain connects TRBV6-6 to TRBJ2-7, with a possible D match to TRBD2 (6 bases). Germline V gene lookup returns CDR1 MNHNY and CDR2 SVGAGI (reference sequence). Trimming shortened V by 6 bases and J by 5 bases, and 14 bases separated the two germline ends. The CDR3 has 13 amino acids. CDR3 coding DNA: TGTGCCAGCAGCTCGGGACTCGGGGACGAGCAGTACTTC. It translates to CASSSGLGDEQYF.

V and J are TRBV11-2 and TRBJ2-7, with 7 bases lining up with TRBD2. J was trimmed by 2 bases and V by 4 bases; bases with no gene match: 5. Germline assignment: CDR1 SGHAT and CDR2 FQNNGV. This CDR3 region has 14 residues. The CDR3 sequence: CASSSSGGAYEQYF. The CDR3 DNA follows: TGTGCCAGCAGCTCTAGCGGCGGGGCCTACGAGCAGTACTTC.